This TCR beta chain was obtained from a study of blood T cells in healthy people across ages. On the study more broadly: Per two T cells, template switching captured roughly one barcoded beta molecule. Study conclusions and caveats: Relative to aged donors, long-lived donors carried more naive CD4+ cells and displayed higher diversity. The fall in TCR beta diversity per million T cells was roughly linear with age.

This clonotype has just a few counts. What it recognizes is unknown. V was cut by 3 bases and J by 8 bases, with 20 bases left in between. The CDR3 is 15 amino acids. Germline CDR1 and CDR2: SGHRS and YFSETQ. A second PCR, run for roughly 7 to 11 cycles, used a sample-barcoded 5' primer plus a J-beta primer mix. TCRdb reprocessed the 5' RACE reads with MiXCR, giving one entry per CDR3 protein. The sample lists 710,000 or so distinct CDR3 sequences; 22% were seen once. At least 5 micrograms of total RNA were extracted per sample. The receptor's source is a man in his 70s in good health. The source material was blood. The V gene is TRBV5-1, the J gene TRBJ1-2; D unresolved. CDR3 bases: TGCGCCAGCAGCTGGACTTTGGAGAGGGTGGAAGGCTACACCTTC. Residues: CASSWTLERVEGYTF.